This TCR beta chain was identified during a study of cytomegalovirus exposure and HLA in healthy donors (dated by TCRdb to about 2017). Some background on the complete study: An earlier analysis of approximately 640 of the donors reported approximately 300 Gb of sequence data and 117 million unique TCR beta sequences from around 200 million T cells. An early release that covered around 590 HLA-typed donors contained approximately 290 gigabases of sequencing data and tens of millions of unique TCR sequences. Among the roughly 400 genotyped donors, approximately 81% belonged to the genetic ancestry cluster associated with self-reported Caucasian donors. The study aimed to test whether cataloging public T cell receptors could reveal signatures of past pathogen exposure. The study used immunosequencing to profile the T cell repertoires of approximately 640 subjects and linked those repertoires to cytomegalovirus serostatus. Along with the approximately 620-subject first cohort, a separate validation cohort of around 110 different subjects was used. The study combined high-throughput TCR immunosequencing, statistical association of individual TCRs with disease status, and machine learning to predict cytomegalovirus infection status. To study patterns of TCR occurrence, a later analysis re-analyzed previously published TCR beta repertoires from around 700 donors and added high-resolution HLA genotyping. In the later analysis, no new phenotypic data were used to find candidate immune exposures; instead, reliance was placed on TCR beta sequences and their occurrence across donors. An earlier analysis of 500 to 650 of the donors applied high-throughput TCR beta sequencing to assess whether each TCR beta V gene segment acted as functional or pseudogenic. Alongside the repertoire data, information on donor age, sex, ethnicity and CMV serostatus was compiled. Genome-wide SNP genotypes for about 65% of the 666 donors were used in a later genetic analysis, which treated that subset as a discovery cohort. All discovery cohort repertoires had been generated using a single sequencing platform. Class I and class II HLA loci were covered by the typing at four-digit resolution. Typing coverage differed by locus: A, B, C, DRB1 and DQB1 were typed in roughly 620-640 donors, DQA1 in about 500, DPA1 in nearly 610, and DPB1 in just under 480. Roughly 5 DR-DQ haplotypes were handled as single units for association and clustering, since linkage in the cohort was strong. Among roughly 400 genotyped donors of the cohort, an average of roughly 230,000 unique TCR beta nucleotide sequences was sequenced per donor, of which about 19% were non-productive. What the study reported, not specific to this receptor: A later analysis reported that several top co-occurrence clusters appeared linked to parvovirus B19, influenza, CMV and Epstein-Barr virus. Some IMGT-functional V segments, including TRBV6-2 and TRBV6-3, could not be distinguished by the 87-base-pair reads and were therefore excluded. The sequencing pipeline was judged likely to have produced a cluster of highly shared sequence variants as a technical artifact. According to a later genetic analysis, donors in an Asian-associated ancestry cluster had fewer N-insertions in productive TCRs than the roughly 660-donor mean. Linkage disequilibrium might explain the correlated functional status among segregating V segments, but an unknown experimental factor could not be excluded. In an earlier analysis of approximately 600 of the donors, most TCR beta V segments were observed in productive rearrangements about 87% or about 30% of the time, broadly matching IMGT annotations. A later analysis found that HLA-associated TCR beta chains were more clonally expanded and had lower generation probabilities than equally common non-associated chains. In a later analysis, TCR association rates were found to vary across HLA loci, with the most associated TCRs seen for DRB1 alleles and the fewest for HLA-C alleles. A total of 150 to 200 TCR beta chains were listed by the study as associated with cytomegalovirus. Three of the identified cytomegalovirus-associated TCR beta chains were confirmed in vitro to be specific for cytomegalovirus antigens. According to the authors, the approach could potentially be generalized to other disease states and immunological phenotypes. In a later analysis, most CMV-associated TCR beta chains were found to appear HLA-restricted, with HLA associations seemingly driven largely by CMV exposure. CMV serostatus was the only immune exposure information available for the cohort. A further reported finding was that TCR beta sequences accurately predicted the HLA-A and HLA-B alleles for most subjects in the first cohort. Across donors, most TCR sequences were observed very rarely, whereas some public TCRs were present in many individuals. The classifier was reported to diagnose cytomegalovirus status with high specificity and sensitivity in both the original cohort and the validation cohort. Roughly uniform sequencing depth across donors was assumed in presence/absence analyses, although this assumption may not hold. Specific HLA alleles were associated with over 15,000 TCR beta sequences at a false discovery rate of 0.05 in a later analysis. In a later genetic analysis, a missense DCLRE1C variant was associated with V-gene and J-gene trimming of TCR beta chains, and the association was replicated in an independent cohort. HLA typing was unavailable for some donors at each locus, so association tests used only the typed subset. The earlier analysis of almost 600 of the donors excluded fewer than 20 rarely observed V segments, including chromosome 9 orphons, because counts were too low. This cohort had only TCR beta chains sequenced, and the lack of alpha or paired-chain data limited which features could be detected. Assigning TCR associations to individual alleles was difficult when HLA alleles, especially DR and DQ, strongly co-occurred.

Libraries were built with the immunoSEQ multiplex PCR assay. For the multiplex PCR, a mixture combining 60 forward primers for TCR Vbeta segments and 13 reverse primers for TCR Jbeta segments was used. The CDR3 region of rearranged TCR beta genes was amplified from genomic DNA by a multiplex PCR assay. The Illumina HiSeq System was used to sequence the amplified TCR beta libraries as 87-base-pair reads. As for how the authors treated the data: A later analysis tallied 75 million to 95 million unique TCR beta chains across the 700 or so repertoires, and about 12 million of those chains were shared by two or more donors. A nearest-neighbor algorithm error-corrected the raw reads and collapsed the reads into unique sequences, merging closely related sequences to remove PCR and sequencing errors. CDR3 sequences were aligned to IMGT reference sequences to assign V, D and J gene segments. For a sequence to be retained, a match of at least six nucleotides was required to both a V gene segment and a J gene segment. Rearrangements were classified as productive when the CDR3 lacked stop codons and remained in frame with V and J, and all other rearrangements were classified as non-productive. Following IMGT convention, CDR3 was defined as the stretch from the second conserved V-encoded cysteine up to the conserved J-encoded phenylalanine. The earlier analysis of about 590 of the donors excluded sequences that lacked an unambiguous match to a single V gene segment. In an earlier analysis of around 590 of the donors, a V segment was called functional when productive rearrangements were above 56.7%, and segregating when the standard deviation between donors exceeded 5%. To diagnose cytomegalovirus status from the catalog of TCR beta chain sequences, a statistical classification framework was built. In a later analysis, V and J genes were assigned by comparing TCR nucleotide sequences against IMGT/GENE-DB human TR gene sequences. Using the TCRdist pipeline, a later analysis assigned CDR3 sequences along with most-parsimonious VDJ recombination scenarios. In a later analysis, each TCR beta chain was defined by its CDR3 amino acid sequence together with its V-gene family, and reads without a unique V-gene family were excluded. A later analysis removed roughly 590 highly shared, low-generation-probability nucleotide sequences to deal with suspected cross-contamination and a sequencing artifact. A later analysis calculated a clonal expansion index for each public chain from normalized within-repertoire ranks of inferred template counts. A later analysis computed generation probabilities with a VDJ recombination model fitted to out-of-frame rearrangements, and checked the results against IGoR. In a later analysis, TCR-TCR, TCR-HLA and TCR-CMV co-occurrence was scored with hypergeometric tests, and a repertoire-size bias correction was applied to TCR pairs. In a later analysis, false discovery rates were estimated by permuting HLA or CMV assignments 20 times. In a later analysis, co-occurring TCRs were grouped using DBSCAN, and TCRdist sequence similarity was added for clustering within HLA-allele-positive subsets. Repertoires with fewer than 30,000 or more than 120,000 public chains were left out of co-occurrence clustering, as were five repertoires with anomalous nucleotide sharing. TCRdb re-hosts the immuneACCESS table, in-frame sequences only. Its copies lack some clones; in the studies checked, an unresolved V gene accounts for under half of them, and the cause for the rest is not known. Clone size and the V and J calls come from that table; the DNA yielded D and trimming. The sample's clone listing holds about 150,000 clones. The top ten clonotypes cover under 2% of the sample.

The germline V gene provides CDR1 ENHRY and CDR2 SYGVKD. Trimming accounts for 7 bases at V and 6 bases at J, while the number of junction bases matched to no gene is 7. The CDR3 has 13 amino acids, counting the end cysteine and phenylalanine. Only the CDR3 DNA stays, 39 bases, in frame from base 1. The cohort was made up of approximately 670 healthy bone marrow donors. All cohort members were sampled while nominally healthy, although unrecorded immune exposures were likely present. The donor was CMV seronegative and was included in the group of a few hundred seronegative cohort members. Every donor gave a peripheral blood sample, and the peripheral blood mononuclear cells from that sample were used for TCR beta sequencing. Genomic DNA extraction from the blood cell samples was performed with the Qiagen DNeasy Blood Extraction Kit. Of note for this clone: Its antigen remains unidentified. Other DNA sequences in the sample encode the same CDR3.

Sequenced material: PBMCs. The chain is made from TRBV10-3 and TRBJ1-2; TRBD1 fits 8 bases in the junction. The sequence derives from a woman between 45 and 60 years old in good health and CMV-seronegative. The CDR3 reads as follows: CAITGTGGDGYTF. The sequenced DNA: TGTGCCATCACCGGGACAGGTGGGGATGGCTACACCTTC.